A single sample is the source of the 8 T cell receptor beta chains below, sequenced in a study of a mutant IDH1 vaccine in newly diagnosed glioma (dated by TCRdb to about 2021). Receptor libraries were prepared by the immunoSEQ multiplex PCR assay. Held by TCRdb, this immuneACCESS table contains in-frame sequences only and omits some clones. Under half of the omission traces to an unresolved V gene where checked; the cause of the rest is unknown. In this sample the table shows 85,000 to 100,000 clones, around 80% of which occur a single time. Less than 9.5% of the sample goes to the ten largest clones. Per the publication, the time point label means: baseline, week 1 (first vaccination visit). The treatment or condition label, as the study defines it: pre-vaccination baseline after standard-of-care therapy. The sequenced sample was PBMCs, obtained from a glioma patient treated with radiotherapy, temozolomide or both. The receptors were sampled from a man aged 35 to 55 with glioma.

The chain joins TRBV7-9 to TRBJ2-2; 8 bases are shared with TRBD1. The CDR3 is 14 residues long. Germline V gives CDR1 SEHNR, CDR2 FQNEAQ (reference sequence). V was clipped by 5 bases and J by 6 bases; unmatched bases: 5. CDR3 region: CASSPGQGAGELFF. The DNA of the CDR3 is TGTGCCAGCAGCCCCGGACAGGGAGCCGGGGAGCTGTTTTTT. Complete variable domain (other parts from reference TRBV7-9 and TRBJ2-2): DTGVSQNPRHKITKRGQNVTFRCDPISEHNRLYWYRQTLGQGPEFLTYFQNEAQLEKSRLLSDRFSAERPKGSFSTLEIQRTEQGDSAMYLCASSPGQGAGELFFGEGSRLTVL.

This chain connects TRBV11-2 to TRBJ2-3, with D unresolved. This CDR3 is built from 14 residues. V was shortened by 5 bases and J by 6 bases, with 15 bases between the two germline ends. Germline lookup yields CDR1 SGHAT and CDR2 FQNNGV. The DNA of the CDR3 is TGTGCCAGCAGCCTTAGTGGTAATATGGATACGCAGTATTTT. It encodes CASSLSGNMDTQYF.

This chain links TRBV28 with TRBJ2-2, with 13 nucleotides matching TRBD2. CDR3 length equals 16 residues. The ends lost 5 bases at V and 4 bases at J; junction bases unmatched: 4. The germline CDR1 and CDR2 sequences are MDHEN and SYDVKM. CDR3 in DNA: TGTGCCAGCAGTACACTAGCGGGAGGGATCACCGGGGAGCTGTTTTTT. Translated, it gives CASSTLAGGITGELFF.

This clone was seen a few times. The chain employs TRBV6-4 and TRBJ1-2; no definite D call. Per germline, CDR1 MRHNA and CDR2 SNTAGT. V was shortened by 2 bases and J by 7 bases, with 8 bases between the two germline ends. CDR3 length: 12 residues. CDR3 loop: CASSDELGGYTF. Here the CDR3 DNA reads TGTGCCAGCAGTGACGAATTGGGTGGCTACACCTTC.

V usage is TRBV19 and J usage is TRBJ2-1; no firm D call. This CDR3 contains 13 residues. CDR1 and CDR2 from the germline V gene are LNHDA and SQIVND (reference sequence). The V end lost 4 bases, the J end lost 4 bases, and 8 bases lay between the germline ends. Written as DNA, the CDR3 is TGTGCCAGTAGTACCTCTAGTTACAATGAGCAGTTCTTC. This gives the protein CASSTSSYNEQFF.

The CDR3 reads CASSQERGAGTDTQYF. In DNA form, the CDR3 reads TGTGCCAGCAGTCAGGAGCGGGGGGCAGGCACAGATACGCAGTATTTT. The chain uses TRBV5-4 and TRBJ2-3; TRBD2 matches at 9 bases. Germline CDR1 SGHNT, CDR2 YYREEE (reference sequence). With 5 bases clipped from V and 1 base from J, the junction kept 8 bases outside the gene matches. The CDR3 has 16 residues.

This clone was detected only once. J is TRBJ2-1 and V is TRBV5-4; tentative D call: TRBD1 (5 bases). Per the germline V gene, CDR1 is SGHNT and CDR2 is YYREEE (reference sequence). The CDR3 loop spans 13 amino acids. V shed 2 bases and J shed 6 bases, with 9 bases lying between them. CDR3 coding DNA: TGTGCCAGCAGCTTTGCAGGGCCCAATGAGCAGTTCTTC. It yields the protein CASSFAGPNEQFF.

This rearrangement joins TRBV6-1 to TRBJ2-2; D unclear. Germline loops: CDR1 MNHNS, CDR2 SASEGT. Trimming cost V 8 bases and J 7 bases, with 11 bases left between them. The CDR3 runs to 12 residues. This chain's CDR3 is CASGLHSGELFF. DNA for the CDR3: TGTGCCAGCGGGCTTCATAGCGGGGAGCTGTTTTTT.